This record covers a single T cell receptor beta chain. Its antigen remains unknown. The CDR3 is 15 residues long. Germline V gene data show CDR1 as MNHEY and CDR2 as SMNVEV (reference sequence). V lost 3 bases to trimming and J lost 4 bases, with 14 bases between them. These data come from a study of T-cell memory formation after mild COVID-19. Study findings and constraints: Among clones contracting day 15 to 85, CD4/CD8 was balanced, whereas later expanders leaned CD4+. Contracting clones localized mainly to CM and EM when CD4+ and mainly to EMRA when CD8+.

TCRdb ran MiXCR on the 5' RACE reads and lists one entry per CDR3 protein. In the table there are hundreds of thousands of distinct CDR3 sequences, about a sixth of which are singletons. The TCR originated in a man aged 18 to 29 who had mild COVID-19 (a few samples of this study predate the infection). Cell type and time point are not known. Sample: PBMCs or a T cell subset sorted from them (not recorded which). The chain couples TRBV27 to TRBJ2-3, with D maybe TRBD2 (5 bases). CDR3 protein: CASSLSGLGADTQYF. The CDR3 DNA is TGTGCCAGCAGTTTGAGCGGTCTCGGGGCAGATACGCAGTATTTT.